These 6 T cell receptor beta chains were sequenced from one sample in a study of naive and memory T cell subsets. The beta constant-region primer was an equimolar mix of two oligonucleotides covering TRBC1 and TRBC2. From the UMI-ligation and nested PCR reads, TCRdb called clonotypes with MiXCR, one entry per CDR3 protein. The table shows some 150,000 distinct CDR3 sequences, with 17% occurring only once. Material for sequencing was naive CD4+ T cells from blood. The receptors here all came from a human donor in good health.

This clonotype was detected a few times. The CDR3 reads CAGGREGSTDTQYF. The CDR3 DNA follows: TGTGCCGGGGGGCGGGAGGGCTCGACAGATACGCAGTATTTT. This sequence joins TRBV7-2 and TRBJ2-3, with 9 nucleotides matching TRBD2. V lost 11 bases, J lost 3 bases, and 9 bases stayed unmatched. CDR1 and CDR2 from the germline V gene are SGHTA and FQGNSA. This CDR3 comprises 14 residues.

This clonotype came up a few times. This chain links TRBV28 with TRBJ2-7; tentative D call: TRBD2 (7 bases). Trimming removed 6 bases at V and 2 bases at J, with 17 bases between. Germline V gene lookup returns CDR1 MDHEN and CDR2 SYDVKM. The CDR3 is 15 residues long. The CDR3 loop is CASRGGAVTAYEQYF. For the CDR3, the DNA is TGTGCCAGCAGAGGGGGGGCAGTGACAGCCTACGAGCAGTACTTC.

This clonotype occurred a few times. The chain combines TRBV18 with TRBJ1-1, with D uncertain. This CDR3 spans 16 amino acids. Germline V gene sequence: CDR1 KGHSH, CDR2 LQKENI. The ends were cut back, 6 bases at V and 0 bases at J, with 17 bases in the middle. For the CDR3, the DNA is TGTGCCAGCTCTGCCGCCAGGCCAGCAATGAACACTGAAGCTTTCTTT. It is translated as CASSAARPAMNTEAFF.

This clonotype was detected only a few times. The rearrangement joins TRBV6-2 or TRBV6-3 to TRBJ2-7; D remains ambiguous. Germline values: CDR1 MNHEY, CDR2 SVGEGT. The V end was cut by 2 bases, the J end by 0 bases, with 17 bases between. This CDR3 is built from 17 residues. The CDR3 here is CASSYSGRRIDSYEQYF. The CDR3 nucleotides read TGTGCCAGCAGTTACAGTGGGCGCCGGATCGACTCCTACGAGCAGTACTTC.

This clonotype was found a few times. V usage is TRBV5-6 and J usage is TRBJ2-7; possible D gene TRBD1, 5 bases. V lost 1 base and J lost 0, with 14 bases in between. The CDR3 is 16 residues long. Germline CDR1 reads SGHDT; CDR2 reads YYEEEE. CDR3 region: CASSLPGHSSSYEQYF. The CDR3 nucleotides are TGTGCCAGCAGCTTGCCAGGGCACTCCAGCTCCTACGAGCAGTACTTC.

This chain links TRBV20-1 with TRBJ2-1, with D tentatively TRBD2 (6 bases). Germline CDR1 is DFQATT and CDR2 is SNEGSKA (reference sequence). This CDR3 has 14 residues. V was trimmed by 4 bases and J by 8 bases, leaving 18 bases between them. This CDR3 reads CSATPPGTWDEQFF. The CDR3 DNA follows: TGCAGTGCTACACCCCCGGGGACTTGGGATGAGCAGTTCTTC.